A selection of T cell receptor beta chains follows, all from one sample in a study of blood T cell repertoires in COVID-19. Using immunoSEQ multiplex PCR, the repertoire was profiled, and TCRdb retains in-frame clones only, with some absent. The sample yields under 350,000 clones, 85% seen once. Input material: peripheral blood. These receptors all stem from a human donor in a cohort sampled during active COVID-19. The CDR3 runs from the conserved cysteine through the conserved F or W. D genes are given only for firm matches. For some rows the clone size is stated as once, few or many, or as a class when expanded; others skip it.

clone_size j_call v_call d_call cdr3_aa cdr3_nt
- TRBJ2-3 TRBV19 TRBD2 CASGIAGGPTDTQYF TGTGCCAGCGGGATAGCGGGGGGGCCCACAGATACGCAGTATTTT
- TRBJ1-2 TRBV5-1 - CASSRDRITGYTF TGCGCCAGCAGCCGCGACAGGATCACTGGCTACACCTTC
- TRBJ2-1 TRBV13 TRBD1 CASSARGGQVLKEQFF TGTGCCAGCAGCGCTAGAGGGGGACAGGTACTGAAGGAGCAGTTCTTC
few TRBJ2-7 TRBV6-5 - CASSSAGAGAYEQYF TGTGCCAGCAGTTCGGCTGGGGCAGGAGCCTACGAGCAGTACTTC
- TRBJ1-1 TRBV2 TRBD1 CARAQGEGTEAFF TGTGCCAGAGCACAGGGGGAGGGCACTGAAGCTTTCTTT
- TRBJ2-3 TRBV5-8 - CASSSSGSTDTQYF TGTGCCAGCAGCTCCTCGGGAAGCACAGATACGCAGTATTTT
- TRBJ1-4 TRBV6-6 - CASSYSAGLFNEKLFF TGTGCCAGCAGTTACTCGGCAGGGCTTTTTAATGAAAAACTGTTTTTT
- TRBJ2-3 TRBV4-1 TRBD2 CASSQEAGSGGTDTQYF TGCGCCAGCAGCCAAGAGGCAGGTAGCGGGGGAACAGATACGCAGTATTTT
- TRBJ1-2 TRBV18 - CASSREIYGYTF TGTGCCAGCTCACGAGAGATTTATGGCTACACCTTC
- TRBJ1-1 TRBV13 - CASSSRYNWQGNTEAFF TGTGCCAGCAGTTCCCGATATAATTGGCAGGGTAACACTGAAGCTTTCTTT
- TRBJ2-2 TRBV19 TRBD2 CASSPGWVAERELIGELFF TGTGCCAGTAGTCCCGGGTGGGTCGCTGAGCGGGAGCTGATCGGGGAGCTGTTTTTT
- TRBJ2-2 TRBV18 TRBD1 CASSTGGFHRELFF TGTGCCAGCTCAACAGGGGGCTTCCACCGGGAGCTGTTTTTT
- TRBJ2-7 TRBV11-2 - CASSLARYEQYF TGTGCCAGCAGCTTAGCGCGTTACGAGCAGTACTTC
- TRBJ1-5 TRBV19 - CASSIMPVSNQPQHF TGTGCCAGTAGTATAATGCCAGTTAGCAATCAGCCCCAGCATTTT
once TRBJ1-1 TRBV7-2 - CASSLDSRNTEAFF TGTGCCAGCAGCTTAGACTCAAGGAACACTGAAGCTTTCTTT
few TRBJ2-1 TRBV6-4 TRBD2 CASSRSGGQYNEQFF TGTGCCAGCAGCCGTAGCGGGGGCCAATACAATGAGCAGTTCTTC
- TRBJ2-7 TRBV25-1 - CASEDRGSSVYEQYF TGTGCCAGCGAGGATCGCGGGTCATCGGTCTACGAGCAGTACTTC
- TRBJ2-2 TRBV7-3 - CASSLTFETGELFF TGTGCCAGCAGCTTAACGTTTGAGACCGGGGAGCTGTTTTTT
- TRBJ1-2 TRBV3-1/TRBV3-2 - CASSQAVLGYTF TGTGCCAGCAGCCAAGCCGTCCTCGGCTACACCTTC
- TRBJ1-1 TRBV4-1 - CASSQESGTSTEAFF TGCGCCAGCAGCCAAGAATCCGGGACATCCACTGAAGCTTTCTTT
- TRBJ2-7 TRBV7-3 TRBD1 CASSSDRGDYEQYF TGTGCCAGCAGCTCCGACAGGGGGGACTACGAGCAGTACTTC
few TRBJ1-6 TRBV7-9 TRBD1 CASSLGDRVGSPLHF TGTGCCAGCAGCTTAGGGGACAGGGTGGGGTCACCCCTCCACTTT